These 26 T cell receptor beta chains originate from one sample sequenced in a study of PD-1 blockade in classical Hodgkin lymphoma. Following autologous stem cell transplantation, relapse occurred in every patient, and exposure to brentuximab vedotin varied. Here immunoSEQ multiplex PCR was the method, and the copy in TCRdb shows in-frame clones only, minus some. The sample includes about 37,000 clones, about 80% seen only once; the top ten take approximately 15%. The specimen comprised peripheral blood mononuclear cells (PBMCs), sampled before the second cycle of nivolumab. These TCRs come from a human donor with classical Hodgkin lymphoma.

The rearrangement joins TRBV2 to TRBJ2-5; D gene ambiguous. CDR3 length: 13 residues. V lost 4 bases and J 3 bases, leaving 9 bases between the germline ends. Germline CDR1 and CDR2: SNHLY and FYNNEI. CDR3 in amino acids: CASSGEWEETQYF. CDR3 DNA: TGTGCCAGCAGTGGGGAATGGGAAGAGACCCAGTACTTC.

The rearrangement links TRBV4-1 to TRBJ2-1; D remains ambiguous. CDR1 is MGHRA and CDR2 is YSYEKL in the germline V gene. This CDR3 contains 13 residues. Trimming pared 0 bases from V and 9 bases from J, leaving 9 bases between. CDR3 nucleotide sequence: TGCGCCAGCAGCCAAGAGATATGGAGTGAGCAGTTCTTC. It is translated as CASSQEIWSEQFF.

This clone was observed at least ten times. The rearrangement uses TRBV19 and TRBJ2-7; 7 bases align to TRBD1. With V trimmed by 5 bases and J by 0 bases, 10 bases remained unmatched. This CDR3 has 16 amino acids. Germline assignment: CDR1 LNHDA and CDR2 SQIVND (reference sequence). The CDR3 sequence is CASSPSGTASSYEQYF. CDR3 sequence (DNA): TGTGCCAGTAGTCCCTCCGGGACAGCGAGCTCCTACGAGCAGTACTTC.

This rearrangement joins TRBV7-6 to TRBJ2-1; 8 bases map to TRBD2. The CDR3 is 15 amino acids. Per germline, CDR1 SGHVS and CDR2 FNYEAQ. V shed 1 base, J shed 4 bases, and the junction held 3 bases outside the gene matches. CDR3 sequence (DNA): TGTGCCAGCAGCTTAGGCGGGGGGTTTTACAATGAGCAGTTCTTC. Translating it yields CASSLGGGFYNEQFF.

The V gene is TRBV7-2, the J gene TRBJ2-7; tentatively, D is TRBD2 (7 bases). CDR1 SGHTA and CDR2 FQGNSA come from the germline V gene. The V and J ends lost 5 bases and 3 bases respectively, with 20 bases between them. This CDR3 is 16 amino acids long. The CDR3 here is CASSPRGGPSVYEQYF. CDR3 nucleotides: TGTGCCAGCAGCCCAAGGGGGGGGCCGAGTGTCTACGAGCAGTACTTC.

The chain combines TRBV6-5 with TRBJ2-7, with D maybe TRBD1 (6 bases). The CDR3 covers 14 residues. The V end lost 5 bases, the J end lost 2 bases, and 13 bases lay between the germline ends. CDR1 and CDR2 (germline): MNHEY, SVGAGI. CDR3: CASSPTGSAYEQYF. The CDR3 nucleotides read TGTGCCAGCAGTCCCACAGGGTCGGCCTACGAGCAGTACTTC.

This chain links TRBV7-9 with TRBJ2-7; D possibly corresponds to TRBD1 (6 bases). Trimming pared 8 bases from V and 1 base from J, leaving 15 bases between. The CDR3 is 14 residues long. The germline CDR1 and CDR2 sequences are SEHNR and FQNEAQ (reference sequence). CDR3 sequence reads: CASGLTGISYEQYF. In DNA, the CDR3 is TGTGCCAGCGGACTTACAGGGATTTCCTACGAGCAGTACTTC.

The chain links TRBV7-8 to TRBJ2-7; D is tentatively TRBD1 or TRBD2 (5 bases each). The germline V and J ends were trimmed by 5 bases and 0 bases, with 14 bases remaining between them. The V gene's germline CDR1 is SGHVS and CDR2 FQNEAQ. CDR3 length equals 15 residues. CDR3 sequence: CASSPRGRISYEQYF. DNA of the CDR3: TGTGCCAGCAGCCCAAGGGGACGGATCTCCTACGAGCAGTACTTC.

By sample fraction, this clone is medium-sized. V gene TRBV27 combines with J gene TRBJ2-7; 8 bases are shared with TRBD1. The CDR3 has 17 residues. The V gene end was trimmed by 5 bases and the J gene end by 0 bases; junction bases not matched to a gene: 12. Germline CDR1 reads MNHEY; CDR2 reads SMNVEV (reference sequence). CDR3 nucleotide sequence: TGTGCCAGCAGTCACAAATGGCCGGGACAGGACTCCTACGAGCAGTACTTC. Residues: CASSHKWPGQDSYEQYF.

This chain joins TRBV7-9 and TRBJ2-7; 13 positions match TRBD2. Germline V CDR1 and CDR2: SEHNR, FQNEAQ (reference sequence). The J segment lost 5 bases and the V segment lost 5 bases, leaving 6 bases of the junction unmatched. The CDR3 covers 15 residues. CDR3 sequence: CASSIRTSGGDEQYF. The CDR3 nucleotides are TGTGCCAGCAGCATAAGGACTAGCGGGGGAGACGAGCAGTACTTC.

In its sample, this clone was seen once. The rearrangement links TRBV7-2 to TRBJ2-7, with a tentative D call TRBD1 (6 bases). V lost 2 bases, J lost 4 bases, and 15 bases lay in between. This CDR3 region has 15 residues. Germline V gives CDR1 SGHTA, CDR2 FQGNSA. CDR3 DNA sequence: TGTGCCAGCAGCTTAAGGCAGGGGATAAGGTACGAGCAGTACTTC. It encodes CASSLRQGIRYEQYF.

This clone showed up just a few times. The chain combines TRBV19 with TRBJ2-2, with 8 bases that match TRBD1. J lost 3 bases, V lost 4 bases, and 10 bases had no gene match. Germline loops: CDR1 LNHDA, CDR2 SQIVND (reference sequence). The CDR3 has 17 residues. CDR3 amino acids: CASSTISDRAHTGELFF. The DNA for the CDR3 is TGTGCCAGTAGTACGATCTCGGACAGGGCCCACACCGGGGAGCTGTTTTTT.

Only one count was recorded for this clone. J is TRBJ1-6 and V is TRBV23-1; 9 bases align to TRBD1. TRBV23-1 is an ORF, and what it does is uncertain. The CDR3 is 15 amino acids. Trimming at V came to 3 bases and at J to 6 bases, leaving 3 bases not matched to a gene. This chain's CDR3 is CASSHGQGFNSPLHF. DNA for the CDR3: TGCGCCAGCAGTCATGGACAGGGGTTTAATTCACCCCTCCACTTT.

The J gene is TRBJ1-6, the V gene TRBV6-1, with a weak D call TRBD1 (6 bases). The CDR3 sequence is 15 residues long. Germline values: CDR1 MNHNS, CDR2 SASEGT. Trimming removed 1 base at V and 5 bases at J, with 9 bases between. The CDR3 DNA is TGTGCCAGCAGTGAAGTGGGACAACATAATTCACCCCTCCACTTT. Translating gives CASSEVGQHNSPLHF.

This chain links TRBV6-1 with TRBJ2-3; D not resolved. Germline V gene data show CDR1 as MNHNS and CDR2 as SASEGT. The CDR3 loop spans 13 amino acids. The germline V and J ends were trimmed by 8 bases and 0 bases, with 9 bases remaining between them. DNA of the CDR3: TGTGCCAGCGATCTAGGGAGCACAGATACGCAGTATTTT. This codes for CASDLGSTDTQYF.

The V gene is TRBV7-2, the J gene TRBJ2-7; TRBD2 matches 7 bases. CDR3 length: 14 residues. Germline CDR1 is SGHTA and CDR2 is FQGNSA. The junction had 2 bases not matched to a gene; V was cut back by 1 base and J by 2 bases. The CDR3 DNA follows: TGTGCCAGCAGCTTAGAGCGGGGCCCCTACGAGCAGTACTTC. Protein sequence: CASSLERGPYEQYF.

V is TRBV9 and J is TRBJ1-2, with 12 bases fitting TRBD1. Unmatched junction bases numbered 6, after V lost 4 bases and J lost 2 bases. This CDR3 is built from 16 residues. Germline V gene sequence: CDR1 SGDLS, CDR2 YYNGEE. Here the CDR3 reads CASSTSGTGGNYGYTF. CDR3 nucleotide sequence: TGTGCCAGCAGCACATCCGGGACAGGGGGCAACTATGGCTACACCTTC.

The CDR3 is CASAKTGDVDKNIQYF. CDR3 nucleotide sequence: TGTGCCAGCGCTAAAACGGGGGATGTAGACAAAAACATTCAGTACTTC. The chain recombines TRBV7-9 with TRBJ2-4; tentatively, D is TRBD2 (6 bases). CDR1 and CDR2 from the germline V gene are SEHNR and FQNEAQ (reference sequence). Trimming removed 8 bases at V and 3 bases at J, with 20 bases between. The CDR3 is 16 amino acids. The variable domain in full, completed from reference TRBV7-9 and TRBJ2-4, reads DTGVSQNPRHKITKRGQNVTFRCDPISEHNRLYWYRQTLGQGPEFLTYFQNEAQLEKSRLLSDRFSAERPKGSFSTLEIQRTEQGDSAMYLCASAKTGDVDKNIQYFGAGTRLSVL.

This sequence joins TRBV29-1 and TRBJ1-1, with D unresolved. Per the germline V gene, CDR1 is SQVTM and CDR2 is ANQGSEA. V was pared by 1 base and J by 1 base, with 19 bases between. The CDR3 runs to 17 residues. CDR3 in DNA: TGCAGCGTTGAAGCCCCATTACGTCGACGGGAGAACACTGAAGCTTTCTTT. Its protein is CSVEAPLRRRENTEAFF.

This clone was observed once. This chain links TRBV6-5 with TRBJ2-2; 9 bases are shared with TRBD2. This CDR3 contains 14 residues. Trimming at V came to 7 bases and at J to 7 bases, leaving 7 bases not matched to a gene. Germline V gene lookup returns CDR1 MNHEY and CDR2 SVGAGI. In DNA, the CDR3 is TGTGCCAGCAAGGCTAGCGGGGACTTCGGGGAGCTGTTTTTT. Residues: CASKASGDFGELFF.

The chain couples TRBV5-6 to TRBJ1-5; the D gene is possibly TRBD1 (5 bases). The CDR3 loop spans 14 amino acids. Germline CDR1 reads SGHDT; CDR2 reads YYEEEE. Trimming pared 5 bases from V and 6 bases from J, leaving 15 bases between. The CDR3 loop reads CASSRAGYAQPQHF. CDR3 DNA: TGTGCCAGCAGTCGGGCAGGGTATGCTCAGCCCCAGCATTTT.

The chain links TRBV5-1 to TRBJ2-7, with 12 bases identical to TRBD1. CDR3 length equals 14 residues. Germline values: CDR1 SGHRS, CDR2 YFSETQ. V lost 3 bases, J lost 5 bases, and 3 bases stayed unmatched. CDR3 DNA: TGCGCCAGCAGCTCAGGGACAGGGGGCGACGAGCAGTACTTC. This encodes CASSSGTGGDEQYF.

The chain links TRBV6-1 to TRBJ2-7; possible D gene TRBD2, 5 bases. Trimming cost V 6 bases and J 2 bases, with 8 bases left between them. Germline CDR1 reads MNHNS; CDR2 reads SASEGT. This CDR3 contains 12 residues. In DNA, the CDR3 is TGTGCCAGCAGGTACGGGGCCTACGAGCAGTACTTC. It yields the protein CASRYGAYEQYF.

This clone was detected once. The chain uses TRBV6-5 and TRBJ1-1; D is unclear. The CDR3 runs 15 residues. The germline V and J ends were trimmed by 8 bases and 3 bases, with 19 bases remaining between them. Germline V gene sequence: CDR1 MNHEY, CDR2 SVGAGI. The CDR3 sequence: CASGWGGSGDTEAFF. The CDR3 DNA follows: TGTGCCAGCGGTTGGGGTGGCTCCGGGGACACTGAAGCTTTCTTT.

This clone was detected once. The CDR3 bases are TGTGCCAGCAGCTTCCTCGTTGAGCAGTTCTTC. Translating it yields CASSFLVEQFF. The V gene is TRBV7-9, the J gene TRBJ2-1; D call uncertain. Germline V gene sequence: CDR1 SEHNR, CDR2 FQNEAQ (reference sequence). Trimming took off 3 bases at V and 9 bases at J, with 6 bases between the two ends. The CDR3 totals 11 residues.

The V gene is TRBV6-6, the J gene TRBJ2-7; D not certain. Germline CDR1 MNHNY, CDR2 SVGAGI (reference sequence). This CDR3 is built from 15 residues. Trimming cost V 7 bases and J 3 bases, with 19 bases left between them. CDR3 sequence (DNA): TGTGCCAGCACCGCCGGCGGCAGGTGGCTCTACGAGCAGTACTTC. Translating gives CASTAGGRWLYEQYF.